Following are 17 T cell receptor beta chains from one sample sequenced in a study of blood T cells in healthy people across ages. Together with a sample-barcoded 5' primer, a J-beta primer mix was included in a second PCR lasting roughly 6 to 12 cycles. TCRdb reprocessed the 5' RACE reads via MiXCR and lists one record per CDR3 protein. The repertoire holds some 710,000 distinct CDR3 sequences, with 22% as singletons. Material for sequencing was blood. Source of these receptors: a man aged 65 to 85 in good health.

The chain uses TRBV7-9 and TRBJ2-7; D is unclear. CDR1 and CDR2 (germline): SEHNR, FQNEAQ (reference sequence). V was shortened by 2 bases and J by 4 bases, with 12 bases between the two germline ends. The CDR3 runs to 14 residues. The CDR3 spells CASSLSLVSYEQYF. The CDR3 bases are TGTGCCAGCAGCTTATCCCTCGTAAGTTACGAGCAGTACTTC.

V gene TRBV29-1 combines with J gene TRBJ1-2; TRBD1 aligns across 8 bases. CDR1 and CDR2 (germline): SQVTM, ANQGSEA. Trimming at V came to 4 bases and at J to 0 bases, leaving 7 bases not matched to a gene. CDR3 length equals 15 residues. CDR3 DNA: TGCAGCGTTGGACAGGGGCCCGGTACTAACTATGGCTACACCTTC. Its translation is CSVGQGPGTNYGYTF.

V is TRBV7-2 and J is TRBJ1-3; D possibly corresponds to TRBD1 (5 bases). Germline lookup yields CDR1 SGHTA and CDR2 FQGNSA. Trimming took 1 base from V and 2 from J, leaving 12 bases between them. The CDR3 length is 16 residues. The CDR3 here is CASSLVTGLAGNTIYF. The CDR3 DNA reads TGTGCCAGCAGCTTAGTTACGGGGCTCGCTGGAAACACCATATATTTT.

The chain carries TRBV12-5 and TRBJ2-1; D is unclear. Germline V gene data show CDR1 as LGHNT and CDR2 as FRNRAP. The V end lost 0 bases, the J end lost 15 bases, and 3 bases lay between the germline ends. This CDR3 spans 9 amino acids. The CDR3 region is CASGLVPFF. The CDR3 bases are TGTGCTAGTGGTTTGGTCCCGTTCTTC.

This chain connects TRBV6-1 to TRBJ1-2, with no clear D. V lost 1 base to trimming and J lost 4 bases, with 7 bases between them. The CDR3 consists of 13 residues. CDR1 MNHNS and CDR2 SASEGT come from the germline V gene. CDR3 nucleotide sequence: TGTGCCAGCAGTGAAGGGACCGGCTATGGCTACACCTTC. Its protein is CASSEGTGYGYTF.

This chain uses TRBV29-1 with TRBJ2-3, with D uncertain. The CDR3 is 12 residues long. Germline CDR1 is SQVTM and CDR2 is ANQGSEA. Trimming took off 7 bases at V and 9 bases at J, with 17 bases between the two ends. The CDR3 bases are TGCAGCGCGGCCCCGGCACATGGGACGCAGTATTTT. Residues: CSAAPAHGTQYF.

This clonotype occurred many times. The chain has TRBV5-1 and TRBJ1-4, with D uncertain. CDR1 is SGHRS and CDR2 is YFSETQ in the germline V gene. The CDR3 spans 13 residues. Trimming removed 0 bases from V and 7 bases from J, with 7 bases in between. In nucleotides, the CDR3 is TGCGCCAGCAGCTTGGCAGGTACTGAAAAACTGTTTTTT. This sequence encodes CASSLAGTEKLFF.

There are a few counts of this clonotype. The CDR3 sequence is CASSVGTDYGYTF. In nucleotides, the CDR3 is TGTGCCAGCAGTGTAGGGACAGACTATGGCTACACCTTC. J is TRBJ1-2 and V is TRBV2; 7 bases align to TRBD1. The CDR3 spans 13 residues. The germline V gene has CDR1 SNHLY and CDR2 FYNNEI. Germline trimming cut 4 bases from V and 3 bases from J; bases unmatched to any gene: 2.

The table lists this clonotype with a few counts. The CDR3 reads CASSHRVGEQFF. The CDR3 DNA reads TGTGCCAGCAGCCACAGGGTTGGTGAGCAGTTCTTC. This rearrangement joins TRBV6-2 or TRBV6-3 to TRBJ2-5; D perhaps matches TRBD1 (6 bases). Judging by the DNA end, TRBJ2-1 fits better; the J call may be wrong. Germline V gene sequence: CDR1 MNHEY, CDR2 SVGEGT. CDR3 size: 12 residues.

This chain links TRBV2 with TRBJ1-4; D may be TRBD1 (6 bases). The CDR3 runs 16 residues. Trimming pared 6 bases from V and 5 bases from J, leaving 19 bases between. Germline V lookup: CDR1 SNHLY, CDR2 FYNNEI. The CDR3 spells CASRVFGQINNEKLFF. The CDR3, as DNA: TGTGCCAGCAGAGTATTCGGACAGATAAACAATGAAAAACTGTTTTTT.

The chain has TRBV5-8 and TRBJ2-2; TRBD1 or TRBD2 may be the D gene (5 bases each). Trimming stripped 4 bases from V and 6 bases from J, with 19 bases between. The CDR3 totals 16 residues. Germline-derived CDR1 and CDR2 are SGHTS and YDEGEE. The CDR3 sequence is CASSPGTVIQAGELFF. For the CDR3, the DNA is TGTGCCAGCAGCCCCGGGACCGTCATTCAGGCCGGGGAGCTGTTTTTT.

This clonotype was counted a few times. It is likely a read error, because the conserved phenylalanine at the end of the CDR3 is missing. The chain links TRBV12-3 or TRBV12-4 to TRBJ2-5; TRBD2 aligns across 11 bases. The length of the CDR3 is 16 residues. The V gene end was trimmed by 6 bases and the J gene end by 7 bases; junction bases not matched to a gene: 13. The CDR3 sequence: CASSSGTSGFHWTQYL. CDR3 coding DNA: TGTGCCAGCAGCTCAGGGACTAGCGGTTTTCATTGGACCCAGTACCTC.

Only a few counts were recorded for this clonotype. The CDR3 DNA reads as TGTGCCAGCAGCTTAGGTGACAGGGAGGCCTATGGCTACACCTTC. Translation gives CASSLGDREAYGYTF. The chain has TRBV7-9 and TRBJ1-2; TRBD1 agrees at 7 bases. Germline CDR1 and CDR2: SEHNR and FQNEAQ (reference sequence). The CDR3 consists of 15 residues. V shed 1 base and J 4 bases; nucleotides not matched to a gene: 6.

This sequence joins TRBV20-1 and TRBJ2-3; the D gene is possibly TRBD2 (7 bases). V lost 6 bases, J lost 5 bases, and 18 bases lay in between. Per germline, CDR1 DFQATT and CDR2 SNEGSKA (reference sequence). The CDR3 contains 14 residues. The CDR3 loop is CSARGGQGRDTQYF. The CDR3 coding sequence is TGCAGTGCACGGGGAGGGCAGGGGAGAGATACGCAGTATTTT.

This clonotype was counted a few times. The CDR3 DNA reads as TGTGCCAGCAGTGATATCAACAGGGACGGCTACACCTTC. This translates into CASSDINRDGYTF. This rearrangement joins TRBV12-3 or TRBV12-4 to TRBJ1-2; D is possibly TRBD1 (6 bases). V shed 5 bases and J shed 8 bases, with 15 bases lying between them. CDR3 size: 13 residues.

The CDR3 nucleotides are TGTGCCAGCAGCCAAGGTGAGGGTTGGAATTCACCCCTCCACTTT. The encoded protein is CASSQGEGWNSPLHF. This sequence joins TRBV25-1 and TRBJ1-6; D remains ambiguous. V was shortened by 6 bases and J by 7 bases, with 16 bases between the two germline ends. The CDR3 spans 15 residues. The germline V gene encodes CDR1 MGHDK and CDR2 SYGVNS.

V and J are TRBV6-2 or TRBV6-3 and TRBJ2-3; D not resolved. Trimming pared 4 bases from V and 9 bases from J, leaving 14 bases between. Germline values: CDR1 MNHEY, CDR2 SVGEGT. The CDR3 totals 13 residues. CDR3 region: CASSSPGPRTQYF. DNA for the CDR3: TGTGCCAGCAGTTCCCCCGGGCCCAGAACGCAGTATTTT.